These 31 T cell receptor beta chains were sequenced from one sample in a study of T cell responses to AZD1222 COVID-19 vaccine. Measured with immunoSEQ multiplex PCR; TCRdb has only the in-frame clones, and not every one. The sample records roughly 120,000 clones, approximately 90% being singletons. Here the sequenced sample was peripheral blood, taken 28 days after the second AZD1222 dose. These receptors were collected from an adult who received the AZD1222 COVID-19 vaccine.

The gene calls are TRBV7-2 and TRBJ2-7; D might be TRBD1 (6 bases). The CDR3 spans 14 residues. V dropped 1 base and J dropped 6 bases, with 13 bases sitting between them. Germline lookup yields CDR1 SGHTA and CDR2 FQGNSA. CDR3 nucleotide sequence: TGTGCCAGCAGCTTAGGGACAGTATTATCCGAGCAGTACTTC. The encoded protein is CASSLGTVLSEQYF.

This chain connects TRBV12-5 to TRBJ2-2; D gene unclear. The V and J ends lost 1 base and 8 bases respectively, with 2 bases between them. CDR1 is LGHNT and CDR2 is FRNRAP in the germline V gene. The CDR3 extends over 11 amino acids. The CDR3: CASGLEGELFF. CDR3 bases: TGTGCTAGTGGTTTGGAGGGGGAGCTGTTTTTT.

The chain uses TRBV18 and TRBJ1-3; no definite D call. CDR3 length: 15 residues. V gave up 10 bases and J gave up 0 bases, with 16 bases separating them. Germline CDR1 reads KGHSH; CDR2 reads LQKENI. The CDR3 DNA reads TGTGCCACTCGCTTGCAGACCTACTCTGGAAACACCATATATTTT. As protein: CATRLQTYSGNTIYF. The variable domain in full, with the rest retrieved from reference TRBV18 and TRBJ1-3, is NAGVMQNPRHLVRRRGQEARLRCSPMKGHSHVYWYRQLPEEGLKFMVYLQKENIIDESGMPKERFSAEFPKEGPSILRIQQVVRGDSAAYFCATRLQTYSGNTIYFGEGSWLTVV.

The chain combines TRBV24-1 with TRBJ2-3, with TRBD2 matching 9 bases. The V gene's germline CDR1 is KGHDR and CDR2 SFDVKD. The CDR3 contains 17 residues. V gave up 4 bases and J gave up 1 base; unmatched junction bases: 8. DNA for the CDR3: TGTGCCACCAGTGACCCTAGCGGGGAGGGCGGCACAGATACGCAGTATTTT. Protein: CATSDPSGEGGTDTQYF.

The chain links TRBV11-2 to TRBJ1-4; D is undetermined. V lost 3 bases and J 0 bases, leaving 8 bases between the germline ends. CDR3 length equals 15 residues. Germline-derived CDR1 and CDR2 are SGHAT and FQNNGV. The CDR3 here is CASSLGVATNEKLFF. In DNA, the CDR3 is TGTGCCAGCAGCTTGGGTGTTGCAACTAATGAAAAACTGTTTTTT.

This chain uses TRBV18 with TRBJ2-7, with D tentatively TRBD1 (6 bases). V was shortened by 5 bases and J by 1 base, with 9 bases between the two germline ends. The CDR3 runs to 13 residues. The V gene's germline CDR1 is KGHSH and CDR2 LQKENI. The CDR3 loop is CASSFQGSYEQYF. The CDR3, as DNA: TGTGCCAGCTCATTCCAGGGGTCCTACGAGCAGTACTTC.

The V and J genes are TRBV30 and TRBJ1-5; possible D gene TRBD1, 6 bases. Trimming removed 4 bases from V and 0 bases from J, with 10 bases in between. This CDR3 contains 14 residues. Germline values: CDR1 GTSNPN, CDR2 SVGIG (reference sequence). CDR3 amino acids: CAWTGVNSNQPQHF. The CDR3 DNA reads as TGTGCCTGGACAGGGGTGAATAGCAATCAGCCCCAGCATTTT.

The chain is built from TRBV6-4 and TRBJ2-3, with 8 bases aligning to TRBD2. After removal of 2 bases from V and 2 bases from J, the junction contained 3 bases not matched to a gene. Germline values: CDR1 MRHNA, CDR2 SNTAGT. The CDR3 extends over 15 amino acids. This chain's CDR3 is CASSDAGGHTDTQYF. The DNA of the CDR3 is TGTGCCAGCAGTGACGCGGGGGGCCACACAGATACGCAGTATTTT.

The CDR3 DNA is TGTGCCAGCAGTTTAGGACCTGGCAGGGACGTCGACGAGACCCAGTACTTC. Its translation is CASSLGPGRDVDETQYF. The J gene is TRBJ2-5, the V gene TRBV27; D possibly matches TRBD1 or TRBD2 (5 bases each). Trimming shortened V by 2 bases and J by 5 bases, and 21 bases separated the two germline ends. The CDR3 is 17 residues long. CDR1 and CDR2 (germline): MNHEY, SMNVEV (reference sequence).

The chain couples TRBV21-1 to TRBJ2-5; TRBD2, the D gene given by the table, was not confirmed from the DNA. TRBV21-1 is a pseudogene. The length of the CDR3 is 16 residues. DNA for the CDR3: TGTGCCAGCAGCAAAAGAGGCGGGGGGGACCAAGAGACCCAGTACTTC. It is translated as CASSKRGGGDQETQYF.

This rearrangement joins TRBV6-2 or TRBV6-3 to TRBJ1-4; no firm D call. Germline lookup yields CDR1 MNHEY and CDR2 SVGEGT. There are 14 residues in the CDR3. V was pared by 6 bases and J by 0 bases, with 8 bases between. CDR3 DNA: TGTGCCAGCAGGTACCCGGCAACTAATGAAAAACTGTTTTTT. Translated, it gives CASRYPATNEKLFF.

The V and J genes are TRBV19 and TRBJ2-6; 7 bases are shared with TRBD1. CDR3 size: 16 residues. The trim removed 3 bases at V and 1 base at J, leaving 3 bases unmatched. The germline V gene encodes CDR1 LNHDA and CDR2 SQIVND (reference sequence). The CDR3 sequence: CASSIKQGSGANVLTF. The CDR3 region has the DNA TGTGCCAGTAGTATCAAACAGGGGTCTGGGGCCAACGTCCTGACTTTC.

CDR3 coding DNA: TGCGCCAGCAGCCCCGAGGGGGAGCTGAACACCGGGGAGCTGTTTTTT. Translating it yields CASSPEGELNTGELFF. This chain connects TRBV4-3 to TRBJ2-2, with a tentative D call TRBD1 (6 bases). This CDR3 region has 16 residues. Trimming left V 4 bases short and J 1 base short, with 13 bases between. Germline V gene sequence: CDR1 LGHNA, CDR2 YSLEER.

The chain employs TRBV27 and TRBJ1-1; D is possibly TRBD1 (6 bases). Trimming removed 3 bases from V and 12 bases from J, with 20 bases in between. Germline CDR1 MNHEY, CDR2 SMNVEV (reference sequence). This CDR3 region has 14 residues. CDR3 sequence: CASSFEVLRGPSFF. The CDR3 DNA follows: TGTGCCAGCAGTTTTGAGGTGCTCAGGGGACCGTCTTTCTTT.

The chain has TRBV4-1 and TRBJ1-4; 8 bases align to TRBD1. Trimming took 5 bases from V and 8 from J; bases not matched to a gene: 10. Germline V gives CDR1 MGHRA, CDR2 YSYEKL. The CDR3 covers 15 residues. CDR3: CASSTPGQVGEKLFF. CDR3 in DNA: TGCGCCAGCAGCACACCGGGACAGGTGGGGGAAAAACTGTTTTTT.

The CDR3 loop reads CASSPRVAGLGSGNTIYF. The CDR3 DNA reads TGCGCCAGCAGCCCTCGGGTGGCAGGGCTGGGCTCTGGAAACACCATATATTTT. V usage is TRBV5-1 and J usage is TRBJ1-3, with D perhaps matching TRBD1 (5 bases). V was cut by 4 bases and J by 0 bases, with 20 bases left in between. The length of the CDR3 is 18 residues. CDR1 and CDR2 from the germline V gene are SGHRS and YFSETQ.

This chain uses TRBV18 with TRBJ2-6; maybe TRBD2 (5 bases). Trimming removed 5 bases at V and 4 bases at J, with 9 bases between. Germline CDR1 is KGHSH and CDR2 is LQKENI. The CDR3 is 14 residues long. The CDR3 spells CASSEGSGANVLTF. CDR3 DNA sequence: TGTGCCAGCTCAGAGGGCAGCGGGGCCAACGTCCTGACTTTC.

V usage is TRBV5-4 and J usage is TRBJ2-5; D perhaps matches TRBD2 (6 bases). The CDR3 contains 16 residues. V dropped 2 bases and J dropped 5 bases, with 19 bases sitting between them. Germline values: CDR1 SGHNT, CDR2 YYREEE (reference sequence). CDR3 in amino acids: CASSLASAGWRETQYF. The CDR3 bases are TGTGCCAGCAGCTTAGCTAGCGCGGGTTGGAGGGAGACCCAGTACTTC.

In its sample, this clone was seen a few times. V gene TRBV19 combines with J gene TRBJ1-1; maybe TRBD1 (6 bases). Germline CDR1 reads LNHDA; CDR2 reads SQIVND (reference sequence). With 7 bases removed from V and 2 bases from J, the gap between germline ends came to 14 bases. The CDR3 is 14 residues long. The CDR3 reads CASTPQGRNTEAFF. The CDR3 coding sequence is TGTGCCAGTACCCCACAGGGAAGAAACACTGAAGCTTTCTTT.

The CDR3 spells CASSGEGEAFF. The CDR3 coding sequence is TGTGCCAGCAGCGGTGAGGGCGAAGCTTTCTTT. The V call is TRBV7-9, the J call TRBJ1-1, with D unclear. This CDR3 has 11 amino acids. CDR1 SEHNR and CDR2 FQNEAQ come from the germline V gene (reference sequence). V lost 5 bases, J lost 8 bases, and 9 bases lay in between.

This clone was counted a single time. The DNA for the CDR3 is TGTGCCACCAGCACCCCCCAGGGGTCCTACAATGAGCAGTTCTTC. Translating gives CATSTPQGSYNEQFF. The chain recombines TRBV15 with TRBJ2-1; D perhaps matches TRBD1 (6 bases). V was shortened by 4 bases and J by 1 base, with 11 bases between the two germline ends. Germline loops: CDR1 LNHNV, CDR2 YYDKDF (reference sequence). The CDR3 has 15 amino acids.

The V gene is TRBV7-2, the J gene TRBJ1-6; possibly TRBD1 for D (6 bases). CDR3 length: 13 amino acids. CDR1 is SGHTA, CDR2 FQGNSA, per germline. V was shortened by 10 bases and J by 7 bases, with 14 bases between the two germline ends. This CDR3 reads CATKDSHNSPLHF. CDR3 bases: TGTGCCACTAAGGACAGTCACAATTCACCCCTCCACTTT.

The rearrangement joins TRBV12-5 to TRBJ1-4; possible D gene TRBD1, 6 bases. V was pared by 3 bases and J by 4 bases, with 12 bases between. The V gene's germline CDR1 is LGHNT and CDR2 FRNRAP. The CDR3 consists of 15 residues. The CDR3 reads CASGFSQGYNEKLFF. The CDR3 DNA is TGTGCTAGTGGTTTTTCACAGGGTTATAATGAAAAACTGTTTTTT.

This chain links TRBV6-4 with TRBJ1-2, with D hard to call. V lost 5 bases and J lost 4, with 14 bases in between. Germline V gives CDR1 MRHNA, CDR2 SNTAGT. This CDR3 is built from 14 residues. CDR3 amino acids: CASSPGEGSYGYTF. The CDR3 DNA reads as TGTGCCAGCAGTCCGGGCGAAGGTTCCTATGGCTACACCTTC.

This chain joins TRBV5-4 and TRBJ1-1, with 10 bases lining up with TRBD1. Germline trimming cut 6 bases from V and 8 bases from J; bases unmatched to any gene: 7. The CDR3 is 13 residues long. Per germline, CDR1 SGHNT and CDR2 YYREEE (reference sequence). This CDR3 is CASIRDRGAEAFF. The CDR3 DNA reads TGTGCCAGCATCCGGGACAGGGGCGCAGAAGCTTTCTTT.

The chain has TRBV9 and TRBJ2-2; D might be TRBD1 (6 bases). Germline V gene sequence: CDR1 SGDLS, CDR2 YYNGEE. The V gene lost 2 bases and the J gene lost 1 base, with 6 bases spanning the gap. The CDR3 is made up of 14 amino acids. The CDR3 DNA is TGTGCCAGCAGCGTGACAGGGAACACCGGGGAGCTGTTTTTT. It is translated as CASSVTGNTGELFF.

V is TRBV4-1 and J is TRBJ2-5; 9 bases are a match to TRBD2. This CDR3 is 15 amino acids long. Germline CDR1 and CDR2: MGHRA and YSYEKL. The ends lost 2 bases at V and 5 bases at J; junction bases unmatched: 6. The CDR3 loop is CASSQSGLAVETQYF. The CDR3 DNA reads TGCGCCAGCAGCCAATCGGGACTAGCTGTGGAGACCCAGTACTTC.

The chain links TRBV4-3 to TRBJ2-3; no definite D call. The germline V gene encodes CDR1 LGHNA and CDR2 YSLEER. Trimming took 2 bases from V and 2 from J, leaving 17 bases between them. This CDR3 is built from 17 residues. CDR3 region: CASSQFQNLDPTDTQYF. In DNA form, the CDR3 reads TGCGCCAGCAGCCAATTTCAAAACCTAGACCCCACAGATACGCAGTATTTT.

The chain joins TRBV27 to TRBJ2-1; tentatively, D is TRBD2 (5 bases). This CDR3 is built from 15 residues. Per germline, CDR1 MNHEY and CDR2 SMNVEV (reference sequence). The V end was cut by 6 bases, the J end by 9 bases, with 21 bases between. The CDR3: CASRLGAVSLTEQFF. In DNA, the CDR3 is TGTGCCAGCAGGTTGGGAGCGGTCAGCCTAACTGAGCAGTTCTTC.

The V and J genes are TRBV4-3 and TRBJ1-2; 10 positions match TRBD1. V was pared by 5 bases and J by 3 bases, with 3 bases of the junction left unmatched. The CDR3 sequence is 14 residues long. CDR1 is LGHNA and CDR2 is YSLEER in the germline V gene. CDR3 sequence reads: CASSAGQGYYGYTF. DNA of the CDR3: TGCGCCAGCAGCGCGGGACAGGGGTACTATGGCTACACCTTC.

This rearrangement joins TRBV12-5 to TRBJ1-4, with D possibly TRBD1 on 5 matching bases. V was pared by 6 bases and J by 11 bases, with 10 bases between. CDR1 and CDR2 from the germline V gene are LGHNT and FRNRAP. The CDR3 spans 11 residues. CDR3 region: CASGDSGKLFF. CDR3 DNA: TGTGCTAGTGGGGATTCAGGGAAACTGTTTTTT.